This entry concerns a single T cell receptor (beta chain). The antigen is undetermined. The entry originates in a study of cytomegalovirus exposure and HLA in healthy donors. Turning to the study itself: The study's early data release held 75 million to 95 million unique TCRs from HLA-typed donors.

V lost 2 bases, J lost 5 bases, and 4 bases lay in between. This CDR3 spans 12 amino acids. From germline, CDR1 is MNHNY and CDR2 SVGAGI (reference sequence). Both 60 Vbeta primers and 13 Jbeta primers went into the PCR. The data were produced by immunoSEQ multiplex PCR, yet TCRdb's version contains in-frame clones alone and is incomplete. The table includes approximately 70,000 clones, roughly 80% detected once. Findings and limits, study-wide: Later, an analysis showed that TCR beta chains associated with HLA were more clonally expanded than others that were equally common.

The specimen sequenced was PBMCs. The V call is TRBV6-6, the J call TRBJ2-1, with D unresolved. This TCR came from a woman aged 25-40 years in good health and CMV-seronegative. The CDR3: CASSYQDNEQFF. The CDR3 DNA reads as TGTGCCAGCAGTTACCAGGACAATGAGCAGTTCTTC.